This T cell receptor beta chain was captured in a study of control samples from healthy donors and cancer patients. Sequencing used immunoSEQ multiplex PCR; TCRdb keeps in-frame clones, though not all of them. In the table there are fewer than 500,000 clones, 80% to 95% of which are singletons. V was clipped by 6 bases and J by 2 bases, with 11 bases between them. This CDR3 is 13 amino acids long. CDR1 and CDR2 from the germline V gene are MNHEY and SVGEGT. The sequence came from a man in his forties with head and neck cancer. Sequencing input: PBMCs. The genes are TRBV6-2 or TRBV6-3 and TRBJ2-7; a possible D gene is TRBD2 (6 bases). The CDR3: CASSLRGPYEQYF. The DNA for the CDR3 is TGTGCCAGCAGCTTGCGGGGACCCTACGAGCAGTACTTC.